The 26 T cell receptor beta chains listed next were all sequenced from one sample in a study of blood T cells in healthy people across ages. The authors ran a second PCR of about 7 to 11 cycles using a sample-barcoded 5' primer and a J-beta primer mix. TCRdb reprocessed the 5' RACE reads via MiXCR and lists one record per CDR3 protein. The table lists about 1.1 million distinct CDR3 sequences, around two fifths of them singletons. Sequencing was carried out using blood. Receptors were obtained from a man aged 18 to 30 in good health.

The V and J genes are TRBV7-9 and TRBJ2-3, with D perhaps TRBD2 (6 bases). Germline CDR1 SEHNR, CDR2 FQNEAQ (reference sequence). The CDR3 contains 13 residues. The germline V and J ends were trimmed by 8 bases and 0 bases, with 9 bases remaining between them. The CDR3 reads CASVGGSTDTQYF. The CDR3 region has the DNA TGTGCCAGCGTGGGGGGAAGCACAGATACGCAGTATTTT. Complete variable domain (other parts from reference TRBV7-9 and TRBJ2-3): DTGVSQNPRHKITKRGQNVTFRCDPISEHNRLYWYRQTLGQGPEFLTYFQNEAQLEKSRLLSDRFSAERPKGSFSTLEIQRTEQGDSAMYLCASVGGSTDTQYFGPGTRLTVL.

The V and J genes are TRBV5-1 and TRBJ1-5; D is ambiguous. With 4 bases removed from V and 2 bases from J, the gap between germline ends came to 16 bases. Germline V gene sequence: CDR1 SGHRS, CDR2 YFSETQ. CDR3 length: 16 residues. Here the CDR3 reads CASSLTALRGNQPQHF. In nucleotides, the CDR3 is TGCGCCAGCAGCCTGACGGCCCTTAGGGGCAATCAGCCCCAGCATTTT.

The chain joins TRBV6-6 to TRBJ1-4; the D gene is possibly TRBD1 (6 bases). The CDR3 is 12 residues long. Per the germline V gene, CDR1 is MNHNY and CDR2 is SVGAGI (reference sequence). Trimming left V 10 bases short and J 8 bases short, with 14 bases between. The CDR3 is CATTGTREKLFF. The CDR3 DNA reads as TGTGCCACCACCGGGACAAGGGAAAAACTGTTTTTT.

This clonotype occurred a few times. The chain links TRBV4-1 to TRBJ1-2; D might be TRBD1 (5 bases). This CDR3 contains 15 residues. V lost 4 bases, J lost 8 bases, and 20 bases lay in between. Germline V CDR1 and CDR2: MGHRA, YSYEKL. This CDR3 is CASSRDKTVPGGYTF. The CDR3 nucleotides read TGCGCCAGCAGCCGGGATAAGACAGTCCCCGGAGGCTACACCTTC.

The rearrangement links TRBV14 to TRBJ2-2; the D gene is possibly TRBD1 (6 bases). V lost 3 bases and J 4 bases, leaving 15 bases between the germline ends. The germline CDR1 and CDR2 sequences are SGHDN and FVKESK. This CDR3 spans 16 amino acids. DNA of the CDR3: TGTGCCAGCAGCCAGTCATCCGGGACACTCACCGGGGAGCTGTTTTTT. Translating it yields CASSQSSGTLTGELFF.

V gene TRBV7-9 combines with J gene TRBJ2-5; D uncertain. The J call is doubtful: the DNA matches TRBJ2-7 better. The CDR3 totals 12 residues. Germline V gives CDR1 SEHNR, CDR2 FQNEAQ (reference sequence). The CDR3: CASSLDADEQYF. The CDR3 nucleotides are TGTGCCAGCAGCTTAGACGCGGACGAGCAGTACTTC.

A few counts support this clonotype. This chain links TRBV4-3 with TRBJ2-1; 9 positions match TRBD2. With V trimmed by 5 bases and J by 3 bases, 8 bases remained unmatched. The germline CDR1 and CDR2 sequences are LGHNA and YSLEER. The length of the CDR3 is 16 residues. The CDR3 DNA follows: TGCGCCAGCAGCAGCGCCCATAGCGGGGGCTACAATGAGCAGTTCTTC. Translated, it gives CASSSAHSGGYNEQFF.

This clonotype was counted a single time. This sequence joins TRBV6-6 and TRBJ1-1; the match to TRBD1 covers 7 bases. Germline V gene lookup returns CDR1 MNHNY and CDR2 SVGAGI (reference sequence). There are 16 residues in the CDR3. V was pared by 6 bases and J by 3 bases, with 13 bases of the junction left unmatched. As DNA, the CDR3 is TGTGCCAGCAGCCGCAGGGACAGCGGCCGGGACACTGAAGCTTTCTTT. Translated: CASSRRDSGRDTEAFF.

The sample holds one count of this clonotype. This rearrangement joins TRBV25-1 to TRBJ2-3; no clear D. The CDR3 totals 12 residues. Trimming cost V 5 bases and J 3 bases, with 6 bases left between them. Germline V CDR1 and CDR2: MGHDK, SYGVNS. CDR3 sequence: CASSMVTDTQYF. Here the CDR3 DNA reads TGTGCCAGCAGTATGGTAACAGATACGCAGTATTTT.

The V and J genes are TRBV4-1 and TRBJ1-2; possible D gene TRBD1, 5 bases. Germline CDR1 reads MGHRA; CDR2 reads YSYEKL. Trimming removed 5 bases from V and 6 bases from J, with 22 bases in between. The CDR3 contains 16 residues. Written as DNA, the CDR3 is TGCGCCAGCAGCTTTTCCAAGGACGGGGGTTTCAATGGCTACACCTTC. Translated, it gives CASSFSKDGGFNGYTF.

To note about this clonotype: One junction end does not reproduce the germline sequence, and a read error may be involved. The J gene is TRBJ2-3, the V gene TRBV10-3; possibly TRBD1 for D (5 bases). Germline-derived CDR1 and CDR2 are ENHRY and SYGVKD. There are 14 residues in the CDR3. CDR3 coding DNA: TGTGCCATCAGCGACGAGAGTACCACAGGTACGCAGTATTTT. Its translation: CAISDESTTGTQYF.

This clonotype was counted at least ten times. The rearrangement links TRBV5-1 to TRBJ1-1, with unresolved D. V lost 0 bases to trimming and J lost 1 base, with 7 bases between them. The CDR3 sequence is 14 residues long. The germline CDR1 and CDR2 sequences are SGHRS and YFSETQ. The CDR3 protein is CASSLDGPNTEAFF. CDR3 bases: TGCGCCAGCAGCTTGGACGGACCGAACACTGAAGCTTTCTTT.

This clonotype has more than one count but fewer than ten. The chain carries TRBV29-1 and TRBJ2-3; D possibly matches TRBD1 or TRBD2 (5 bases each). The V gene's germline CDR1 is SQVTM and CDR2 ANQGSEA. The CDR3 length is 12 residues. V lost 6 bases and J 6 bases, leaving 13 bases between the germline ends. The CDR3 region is CSVERGSDTQYF. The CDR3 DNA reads TGCAGCGTGGAGAGGGGATCGGATACGCAGTATTTT.

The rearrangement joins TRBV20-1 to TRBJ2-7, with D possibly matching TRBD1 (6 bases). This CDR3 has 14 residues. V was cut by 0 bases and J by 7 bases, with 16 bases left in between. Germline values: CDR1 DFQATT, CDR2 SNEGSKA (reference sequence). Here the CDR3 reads CSARDLQGSDEQYF. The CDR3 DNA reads TGCAGTGCTAGAGATCTCCAGGGGTCGGATGAGCAGTACTTC.

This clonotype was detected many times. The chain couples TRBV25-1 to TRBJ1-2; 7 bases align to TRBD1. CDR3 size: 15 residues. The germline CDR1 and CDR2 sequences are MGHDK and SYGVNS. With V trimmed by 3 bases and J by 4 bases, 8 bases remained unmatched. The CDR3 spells CASSDQTGTVYGYTF. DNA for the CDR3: TGTGCCAGCAGTGATCAGACTGGGACAGTCTATGGCTACACCTTC.

CDR3 residues: CASSLNGGGVDEQFF. The CDR3 nucleotides read TGTGCCAGCAGCTTAAACGGGGGAGGCGTAGATGAGCAGTTCTTC. V usage is TRBV7-3 and J usage is TRBJ2-1, with D possibly being TRBD2 (6 bases). The CDR3 runs to 15 residues. Germline CDR1 SGHTA, CDR2 FQGTGA. V lost 1 base and J lost 8, with 15 bases in between.

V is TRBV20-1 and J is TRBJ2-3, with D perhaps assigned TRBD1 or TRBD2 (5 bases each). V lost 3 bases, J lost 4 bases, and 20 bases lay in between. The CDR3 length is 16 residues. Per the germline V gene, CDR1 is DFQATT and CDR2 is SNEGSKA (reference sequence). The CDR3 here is CSASYPGPTPPDTQYF. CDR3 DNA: TGCAGTGCTAGCTATCCGGGACCCACTCCACCAGATACGCAGTATTTT.

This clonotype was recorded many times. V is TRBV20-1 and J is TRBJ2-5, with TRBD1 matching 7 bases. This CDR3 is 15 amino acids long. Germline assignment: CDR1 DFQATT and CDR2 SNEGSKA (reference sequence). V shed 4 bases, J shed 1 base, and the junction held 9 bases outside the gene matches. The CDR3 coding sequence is TGCAGTGCTACTTACCTAGGACAGGCCCAAGAGACCCAGTACTTC. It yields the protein CSATYLGQAQETQYF.

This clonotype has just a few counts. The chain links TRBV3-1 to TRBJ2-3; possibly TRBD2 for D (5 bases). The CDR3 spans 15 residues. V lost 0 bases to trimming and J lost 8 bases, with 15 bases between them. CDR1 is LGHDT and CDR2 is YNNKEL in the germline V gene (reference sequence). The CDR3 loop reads CASSQDVDSVSTQYF. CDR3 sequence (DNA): TGTGCCAGCAGCCAAGACGTGGACTCGGTTAGTACGCAGTATTTT.

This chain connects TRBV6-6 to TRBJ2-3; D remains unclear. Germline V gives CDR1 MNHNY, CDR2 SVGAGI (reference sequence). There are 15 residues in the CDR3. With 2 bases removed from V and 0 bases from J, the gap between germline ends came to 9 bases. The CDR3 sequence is CASSYGGFSTDTQYF. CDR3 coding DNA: TGTGCCAGCAGTTACGGTGGGTTCAGCACAGATACGCAGTATTTT.

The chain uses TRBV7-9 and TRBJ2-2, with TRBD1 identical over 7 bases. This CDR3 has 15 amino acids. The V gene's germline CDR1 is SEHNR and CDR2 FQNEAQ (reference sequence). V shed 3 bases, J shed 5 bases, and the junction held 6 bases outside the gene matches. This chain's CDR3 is CASSLQTGVTGELFF. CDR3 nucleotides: TGTGCCAGCAGCTTGCAAACAGGGGTGACCGGGGAGCTGTTTTTT.

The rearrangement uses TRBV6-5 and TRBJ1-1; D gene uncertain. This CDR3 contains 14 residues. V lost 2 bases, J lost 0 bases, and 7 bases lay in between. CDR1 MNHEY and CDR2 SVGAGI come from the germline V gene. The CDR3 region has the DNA TGTGCCAGCAGTTACGCGCCCATGAACACTGAAGCTTTCTTT. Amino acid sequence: CASSYAPMNTEAFF.

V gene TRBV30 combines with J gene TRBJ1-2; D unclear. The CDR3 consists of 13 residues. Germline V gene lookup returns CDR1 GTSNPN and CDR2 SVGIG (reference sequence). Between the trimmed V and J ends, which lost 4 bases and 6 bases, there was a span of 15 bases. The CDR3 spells CAWTPLAGHGYTF. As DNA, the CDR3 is TGTGCCTGGACCCCTCTGGCCGGGCATGGCTACACCTTC. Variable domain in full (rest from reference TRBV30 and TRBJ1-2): SQTIHQWPATLVQPVGSPLSLECTVEGTSNPNLYWYRQAAGRGLQLLFYSVGIGQISSEVPQNLSASRPQDRQFILSSKKLLLSDSGFYLCAWTPLAGHGYTFGSGTRLTVV.

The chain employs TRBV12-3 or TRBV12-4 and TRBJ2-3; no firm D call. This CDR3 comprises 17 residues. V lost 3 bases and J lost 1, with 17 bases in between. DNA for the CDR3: TGTGCCAGCAGTTTCTCTGATTTGGCCGCGGGCACAGATACGCAGTATTTT. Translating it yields CASSFSDLAAGTDTQYF.

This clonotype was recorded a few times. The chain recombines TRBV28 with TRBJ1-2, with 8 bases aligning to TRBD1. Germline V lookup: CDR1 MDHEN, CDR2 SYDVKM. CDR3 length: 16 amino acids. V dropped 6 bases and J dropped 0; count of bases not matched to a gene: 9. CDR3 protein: CASRHRDRTTNYGYTF. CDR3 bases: TGTGCCAGCAGACACCGGGACAGGACTACTAACTATGGCTACACCTTC.

This chain's CDR3 is CANYLRDSKSCCEKLFF. The CDR3 bases are TGTGCCAACTACCTCCGGGACAGTAAATCTTGTTGTGAAAAACTGTTTTTT. The chain carries TRBV27 and TRBJ1-4, with 7 bases matching TRBD1. V shed 10 bases, J shed 7 bases, and the junction held 21 bases outside the gene matches. Germline CDR1 and CDR2: MNHEY and SMNVEV (reference sequence). The CDR3 is 17 amino acids.